This TCR beta chain is from a study of shared clonotypes between healthy human individuals. Across the whole study: Three CD4 naive, three CD4 memory, two CD8 naive and one CD8 memory plate were used per donor.

Libraries were prepared by immunoSEQ multiplex PCR; TCRdb keeps only in-frame clonotypes and omits some of them. The table includes approximately 1.5 million clones, around 98.5% detected once. The CDR3 extends over 16 amino acids. Germline CDR1 WSHSY, CDR2 SAAADI. V was pared by 2 bases and J by 0 bases, with 6 bases of the junction left unmatched. The V call is TRBV10-2, the J call TRBJ2-7, with 8 bases aligning to TRBD1. The sequenced sample was naive CD4+ T cells sorted from blood. Subset in this sample: CD45RA+ positively selected. The clonotype originates from a man aged 25-45 years in good health. CDR3 sequence (DNA): TGCGCCAGCAGTGAGAGGAACAGGGGGATCTCCTACGAGCAGTACTTC. This translates into CASSERNRGISYEQYF.